One sample yielded the 23 T cell receptor beta chains listed below, sequenced in a study of T cell repertoires in cytomegalovirus infection. Each CDR3 protein is one row after TCRdb ran MiXCR on the reads. The sample holds around 550,000 distinct CDR3 sequences, about 26% seen once. Sequenced material: PBMCs. These receptors originate from a human donor in good health (CMV status not recorded). Some clones in this sample may be carry-over from other donors' samples.

CDR3 bases: TGTGCCAGCACCTTGGGCGGGAGTGAGAATGAGCAGTTCTTC. The encoded protein is CASTLGGSENEQFF. V is TRBV6-2 or TRBV6-3 and J is TRBJ2-1; 7 nucleotides align to TRBD2. Per germline, CDR1 MNHEY and CDR2 SVGEGT. The CDR3 contains 14 residues. The junction had 10 bases not matched to a gene; V was cut back by 7 bases and J by 7 bases.

This clonotype was seen more than once but under ten times. V usage is TRBV12-5 and J usage is TRBJ2-2; TRBD1 matches at 8 bases. Germline V gives CDR1 LGHNT, CDR2 FRNRAP. V lost 2 bases, J lost 6 bases, and 2 bases stayed unmatched. The length of the CDR3 is 14 residues. CDR3 protein: CASGLTGGPGELFF. CDR3 DNA: TGTGCTAGTGGTTTGACAGGGGGTCCCGGGGAGCTGTTTTTT.

This clonotype came up a few times. The chain has TRBV12-3 or TRBV12-4 and TRBJ2-1; tentatively, D is TRBD2 (5 bases). This CDR3 region has 14 residues. Trimming took 8 bases from V and 9 from J, leaving 20 bases between them. The chain's CDR3 is CASLLASLPAEQFF. The CDR3 DNA reads as TGTGCCAGCCTGCTGGCTAGCCTTCCTGCTGAGCAGTTCTTC.

In this sample, this clonotype turned up a few times. The chain links TRBV12-5 to TRBJ1-1, with 7 nucleotides matching TRBD1. Germline-derived CDR1 and CDR2 are LGHNT and FRNRAP. V lost 6 bases and J lost 2; bases outside the gene matches: 6. The CDR3 sequence is 14 residues long. The CDR3 loop reads CASGRGTENTEAFF. In nucleotides, the CDR3 is TGTGCTAGTGGGAGGGGGACAGAAAACACTGAAGCTTTCTTT.

There are a few counts of this clonotype. The chain has TRBV19 and TRBJ2-1, with D perhaps matching TRBD1 or TRBD2 (5 bases each). This CDR3 spans 16 amino acids. Trimming cost V 6 bases and J 1 base, with 16 bases left between them. Germline V lookup: CDR1 LNHDA, CDR2 SQIVND (reference sequence). The CDR3 reads CASRSIYGTSYNEQFF. The DNA for the CDR3 is TGTGCCAGTAGATCTATATACGGGACGTCCTACAATGAGCAGTTCTTC.

This clonotype was seen a handful of times. The chain carries TRBV19 and TRBJ1-2; D is perhaps TRBD1 (6 bases). This CDR3 spans 15 amino acids. Looked up from germline, CDR1 is LNHDA and CDR2 is SQIVND (reference sequence). The V end was cut by 3 bases, the J end by 6 bases, with 17 bases between. For the CDR3, the DNA is TGTGCCAGTAGTATGCGGGGGCGGGCGGTGCATGGCTACACCTTC. As protein: CASSMRGRAVHGYTF.

This clonotype was found a few times. V is TRBV7-9 and J is TRBJ1-4; D is ambiguous. Germline values: CDR1 SEHNR, CDR2 FQNEAQ (reference sequence). V dropped 1 base and J dropped 3 bases, with 3 bases sitting between them. The CDR3 is 13 amino acids. In DNA, the CDR3 is TGTGCCAGCAGCTTAGGGGCTAATGAAAAACTGTTTTTT. It translates to CASSLGANEKLFF.

This rearrangement joins TRBV6-1 to TRBJ1-5, with D possibly being TRBD1 (6 bases). This CDR3 is 12 amino acids long. The germline V and J ends were trimmed by 4 bases and 7 bases, with 8 bases remaining between them. Per the germline V gene, CDR1 is MNHNS and CDR2 is SASEGT. As DNA, the CDR3 is TGTGCCAGCAGTGTGGGGGCCCAGCCCCAGCATTTT. Translated: CASSVGAQPQHF.

CDR3 DNA sequence: TGTGCCACTAATGGAGGGGTGGAGGAGAATGGCTACACCTTC. As protein: CATNGGVEENGYTF. V gene TRBV10-3 combines with J gene TRBJ1-2, with D perhaps TRBD1 (5 bases). The CDR3 totals 14 residues. The V end lost 10 bases, the J end lost 6 bases, and 21 bases lay between the germline ends. Germline loops: CDR1 ENHRY, CDR2 SYGVKD.

This clonotype was recorded at least ten times. The rearrangement uses TRBV12-3 or TRBV12-4 and TRBJ2-7, with D hard to call. V gave up 4 bases and J gave up 3 bases, with 4 bases separating them. The CDR3 contains 11 residues. CDR3 sequence reads: CASSSLYEQYV. The CDR3 nucleotides are TGTGCCAGCAGTTCACTCTACGAGCAGTACGTC.

This clonotype was picked up a small number of times. The chain links TRBV20-1 to TRBJ1-5, with TRBD1 matching over 7 bases. The CDR3 has 14 residues. In germline, CDR1 is DFQATT, CDR2 SNEGSKA (reference sequence). Trimming removed 5 bases from V and 3 bases from J; junction bases left unmatched: 7. The CDR3 nucleotides are TGCAGTGCTCAGGACAGGCAACCCAATCAGCCCCAGCATTTT. As protein: CSAQDRQPNQPQHF.

J is TRBJ1-4 and V is TRBV7-4; no clear D. Germline V gene data show CDR1 as SGHVT and CDR2 as SQSDAQ. CDR3 size: 15 residues. V was clipped by 0 bases and J by 2 bases, with 7 bases between them. CDR3: CASSLACSTNEKLFF. In nucleotides, the CDR3 is TGTGCCAGCAGCTTAGCGTGTTCCACTAATGAAAAACTGTTTTTT.

This clonotype was picked up many times. The chain combines TRBV7-6 with TRBJ2-3, with D tentatively TRBD2 (6 bases). CDR1 is SGHVS and CDR2 is FNYEAQ in the germline V gene. Trimming removed 4 bases at V and 2 bases at J, with 7 bases between. The CDR3 has 13 residues. The CDR3 spells CASSWTTTDTQYF. The CDR3 nucleotides read TGTGCCAGCAGCTGGACTACCACAGATACGCAGTATTTT.

The CDR3 DNA sequence: TGCAGTGCTAGAGAACGCGGGCTAGGGTACAATGAGCAGTTCTTC. It codes for CSARERGLGYNEQFF. This rearrangement joins TRBV20-1 to TRBJ2-1; D may be TRBD2 (5 bases). Germline CDR1 DFQATT, CDR2 SNEGSKA (reference sequence). Trimming took off 0 bases at V and 4 bases at J, with 13 bases between the two ends. This CDR3 has 15 residues.

The V call is TRBV29-1, the J call TRBJ1-1; D not certain. CDR1 is SQVTM and CDR2 is ANQGSEA in the germline V gene. Trimming removed 4 bases at V and 1 base at J, with 16 bases between. This CDR3 has 15 residues. CDR3 in amino acids: CSVVPAWGANTEAFF. CDR3 sequence (DNA): TGCAGCGTTGTTCCCGCGTGGGGAGCGAACACTGAAGCTTTCTTT.

The J gene is TRBJ2-2, the V gene TRBV6-8; 7 positions match TRBD1. CDR3 length equals 15 residues. The V gene's germline CDR1 is MNHGY and CDR2 SAAAGT. The trim removed 6 bases at V and 5 bases at J, leaving 9 bases unmatched. CDR3: CASRGQTSLTGELFF. CDR3 DNA sequence: TGTGCCAGCAGGGGACAGACTTCACTGACCGGGGAGCTGTTTTTT.

This clonotype occurred a few times. CDR3 in amino acids: CASRVAAQGGEQFF. CDR3 nucleotide sequence: TGTGCCAGCAGAGTGGCCGCTCAGGGCGGTGAGCAGTTCTTC. The rearrangement uses TRBV12-3 or TRBV12-4 and TRBJ2-1, with a weak D call TRBD1 (5 bases). CDR3 length: 14 amino acids. V was shortened by 6 bases and J by 9 bases, with 18 bases between the two germline ends.

The chain joins TRBV18 to TRBJ1-4, with a weak D call TRBD1 (6 bases). The ends were cut back, 3 bases at V and 3 bases at J, with 8 bases in the middle. Germline CDR1 is KGHSH and CDR2 is LQKENI. CDR3 length: 14 amino acids. The CDR3 nucleotides are TGTGCCAGCTCACCGGCAGGGGCTAATGAAAAACTGTTTTTT. Translation: CASSPAGANEKLFF.

This clonotype came up a few times. The chain is built from TRBV20-1 and TRBJ2-4; 7 positions match TRBD1. V lost 6 bases to trimming and J lost 8 bases; unmatched junction nucleotides: 10. This CDR3 is 13 amino acids long. CDR1 and CDR2 (germline): DFQATT, SNEGSKA (reference sequence). The CDR3 here is CSARITGVDIQYF. The DNA for the CDR3 is TGCAGTGCACGGATAACAGGGGTGGACATTCAGTACTTC.

In this sample, this clonotype turned up a few times. The chain links TRBV6-2 or TRBV6-3 to TRBJ2-7; the D gene is possibly TRBD1 (6 bases). Germline V gene lookup returns CDR1 MNHEY and CDR2 SVGEGT. Trimming stripped 5 bases from V and 0 bases from J, with 8 bases between. CDR3 length: 13 amino acids. CDR3 in amino acids: CASSRQASYEQYF. The CDR3 nucleotides are TGTGCCAGCAGTCGACAGGCCTCCTACGAGCAGTACTTC.

The chain joins TRBV3-1 to TRBJ2-3; D may be TRBD2 (5 bases). Trimming removed 7 bases from V and 1 base from J, with 9 bases in between. The CDR3 has 13 amino acids. Per germline, CDR1 LGHDT and CDR2 YNNKEL (reference sequence). CDR3 in DNA: TGTGCCAGCACCCTCGGGGGCACAGATACGCAGTATTTT. Translating gives CASTLGGTDTQYF.

This chain uses TRBV11-2 with TRBJ2-3; D ambiguous. The CDR3 runs 15 residues. The V gene's germline CDR1 is SGHAT and CDR2 FQNNGV. Trimming took off 5 bases at V and 5 bases at J, with 17 bases between the two ends. CDR3 nucleotide sequence: TGTGCCAGCAGCCTACTTGATCCAGGAAGAGATACGCAGTATTTT. Amino acid sequence: CASSLLDPGRDTQYF.

In its sample, this clonotype was seen many times. V is TRBV7-2 and J is TRBJ2-1; 7 nucleotides line up with TRBD2. The CDR3 length is 17 residues. Germline V gene sequence: CDR1 SGHTA, CDR2 FQGNSA. Germline trimming cut 0 bases from V and 0 bases from J; bases unmatched to any gene: 5. DNA for the CDR3: TGTGCCAGCAGCTTAGCGGGGGGGTCGAGCTCCTACAATGAGCAGTTCTTC. The encoded protein is CASSLAGGSSSYNEQFF.